This T cell receptor beta chain emerged from a study of blood T cell repertoires in COVID-19. In the study overall: COVID-19 samples from acute and convalescent phases originated in the United States, Italy and Spain.

As handled by the study authors: For nucleated cells, counts were estimated from reference gene primer amplification. Assay used: immunoSEQ multiplex PCR; TCRdb lists only in-frame clones, some missing. The D gene and trimming were derived from the DNA, and the V and J assignments and clone size from that table. The sample includes 150,000 to 170,000 clones, approximately 85% of them seen just once. The V and J ends lost 3 bases and 4 bases respectively, with 21 bases between them. Germline V gives CDR1 LNHNV, CDR2 YYDKDF (reference sequence). This CDR3 has 17 amino acids. The chain joins TRBV15 to TRBJ1-2, with D hard to call. Material for sequencing was peripheral blood. The receptor's source is a man between 60 and 75 years old with COVID-19, enrolled during active disease. The CDR3 nucleotides read TGTGCCACCAGCAGTATCTTTACCCCCCCCCTAGGCTATGGCTACACCTTC. Its translation is CATSSIFTPPLGYGYTF.